One TCR beta chain is described in this entry. This clonotype was found a few times. What antigen it recognizes has not been identified. Per-nucleotide qualities are absent, and no much larger clonotype sits a single base away. This entry comes from a study (dated by TCRdb to 2016 to 2017). CDR1 MDHEN and CDR2 SYDVKM were looked up in the germline V gene. The CDR3 covers 15 residues, taking in both the cysteine and the phenylalanine. Only CDR3 DNA is held: 45 bases, read in frame from base 1. V and J are truncated by 4 bases and 8 bases respectively, leaving an intervening sequence of 18 bases. The library was produced with RT-PCR. This sample was sequenced with an Illumina MiSeq. TCRdb reanalyzed the raw reads on its own, using fastp at Q25 for trimming and MiXCR for clone calling, and kept in-frame beta chains. Merged by CDR3 protein, the rows form single entries marked with the most common genes and DNA. This sample comprises about 680,000 distinct CDR3 sequences, 14% of them detected only once. 3% to 4.5% of the sample is held by the ten biggest clonotypes.

The sequence is built from TRBV28 and TRBJ2-1, with TRBD2 as a weak D call on 6 bases. This clonotype originated in a female donor in good health, serving as a healthy control. Sequences were obtained from memory CD4+ T cells from blood. The sequenced DNA: TGTGCCAGCAGTTATCGGGGGAAACGTAGCGATGAGCAGTTCTTC. It is translated as CASSYRGKRSDEQFF.